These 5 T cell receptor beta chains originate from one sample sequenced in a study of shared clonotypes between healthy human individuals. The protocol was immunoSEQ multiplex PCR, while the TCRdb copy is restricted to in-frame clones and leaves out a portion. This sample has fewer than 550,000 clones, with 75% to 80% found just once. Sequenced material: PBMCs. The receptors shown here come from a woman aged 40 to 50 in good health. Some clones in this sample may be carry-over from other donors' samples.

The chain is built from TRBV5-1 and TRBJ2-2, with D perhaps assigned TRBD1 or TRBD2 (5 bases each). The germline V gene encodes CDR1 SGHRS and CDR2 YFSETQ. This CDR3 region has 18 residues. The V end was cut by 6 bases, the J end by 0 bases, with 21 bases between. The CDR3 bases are TGCGCCAGCACCCGGTTTGGGACCGAGACTCCGAACACCGGGGAGCTGTTTTTT. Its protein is CASTRFGTETPNTGELFF.

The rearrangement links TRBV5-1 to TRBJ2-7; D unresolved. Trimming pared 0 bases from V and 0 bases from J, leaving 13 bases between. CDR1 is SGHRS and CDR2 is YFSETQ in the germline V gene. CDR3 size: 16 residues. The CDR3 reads CASSLAPGYLSYEQYF. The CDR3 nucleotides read TGCGCCAGCAGCTTGGCCCCGGGCTACCTCTCCTACGAGCAGTACTTC. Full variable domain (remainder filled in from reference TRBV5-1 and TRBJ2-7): KAGVTQTPRYLIKTRGQQVTLSCSPISGHRSVSWYQQTPGQGLQFLFEYFSETQRNKGNFPGRFSGRQFSNSRSEMNVSTLELGDSALYLCASSLAPGYLSYEQYFGPGTRLTVT.

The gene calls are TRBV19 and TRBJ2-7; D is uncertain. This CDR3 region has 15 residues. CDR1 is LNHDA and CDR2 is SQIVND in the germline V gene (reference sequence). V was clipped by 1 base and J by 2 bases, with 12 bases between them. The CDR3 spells CASSIARTAPYEQYF. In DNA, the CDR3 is TGTGCCAGTAGTATAGCCCGGACCGCCCCCTACGAGCAGTACTTC. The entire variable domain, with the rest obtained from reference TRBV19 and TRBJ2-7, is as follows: DGGITQSPKYLFRKEGQNVTLSCEQNLNHDAMYWYRQDPGQGLRLIYYSQIVNDFQKGDIAEGYSVSREKKESFPLTVTSAQKNPTAFYLCASSIARTAPYEQYFGPGTRLTVT.

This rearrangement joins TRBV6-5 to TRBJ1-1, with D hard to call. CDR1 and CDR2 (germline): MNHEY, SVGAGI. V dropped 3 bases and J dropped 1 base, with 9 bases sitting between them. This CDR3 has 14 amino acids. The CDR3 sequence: CASSYLGSNTEAFF. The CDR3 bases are TGTGCCAGCAGTTATTTGGGGTCGAACACTGAAGCTTTCTTT.

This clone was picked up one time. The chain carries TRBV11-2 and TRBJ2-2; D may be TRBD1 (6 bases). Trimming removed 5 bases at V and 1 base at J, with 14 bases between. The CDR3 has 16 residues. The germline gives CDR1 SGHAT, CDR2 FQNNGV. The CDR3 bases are TGTGCCAGCAGCCTACAGACAGGACTGAACACCGGGGAGCTGTTTTTT. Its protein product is CASSLQTGLNTGELFF.